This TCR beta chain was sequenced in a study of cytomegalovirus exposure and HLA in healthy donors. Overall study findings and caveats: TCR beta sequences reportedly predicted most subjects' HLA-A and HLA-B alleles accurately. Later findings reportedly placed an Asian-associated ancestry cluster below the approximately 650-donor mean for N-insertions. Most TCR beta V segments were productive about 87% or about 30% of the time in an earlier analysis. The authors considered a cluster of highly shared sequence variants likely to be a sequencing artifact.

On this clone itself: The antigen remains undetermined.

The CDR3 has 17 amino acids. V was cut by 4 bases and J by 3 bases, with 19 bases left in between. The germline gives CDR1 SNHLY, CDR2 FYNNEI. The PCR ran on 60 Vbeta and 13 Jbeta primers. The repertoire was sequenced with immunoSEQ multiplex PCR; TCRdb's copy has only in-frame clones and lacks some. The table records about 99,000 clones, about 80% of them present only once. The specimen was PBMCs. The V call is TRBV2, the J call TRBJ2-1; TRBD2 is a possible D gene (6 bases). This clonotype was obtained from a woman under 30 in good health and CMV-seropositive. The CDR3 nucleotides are TGTGCCAGCAGTGGAGGGCCTCACAGCGGGCACTACAATGAGCAGTTCTTC. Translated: CASSGGPHSGHYNEQFF.